A selection of T cell receptor beta chains follows, all from one sample in a study of T cells in localized non-small cell lung cancer. Clones were sequenced by immunoSEQ multiplex PCR, and TCRdb holds only the in-frame ones, with some missing. The top ten hold 6% to 6.5% of the sample, which has 25,000 or so clones, roughly 90% seen once. The sample was PBMCs, taken before any cancer treatment. These receptor sequences come from a man aged 35-75 years with stage II lung adenocarcinoma. Each CDR3 is given with its conserved first and last residue. Fields, in order: clone size, J gene, V gene, D gene, CDR3 DNA, CDR3 protein. D genes are given only for firm matches. Only some rows state a clone size, as once, few, many or a class for expanded clones.

clone_size: once; j_call: TRBJ2-1; v_call: TRBV6-5; d_call: -; cdr3_nt: TGTGCCAGCAGTTACGGGGGTTACAATGAGCAGTTCTTC; cdr3_aa: CASSYGGYNEQFF
clone_size: -; j_call: TRBJ2-1; v_call: TRBV11-1; d_call: TRBD2; cdr3_nt: TGTGCCAGCAGCCGGGGACTAGTCGCTGACAATGAGCAGTTCTTC; cdr3_aa: CASSRGLVADNEQFF
clone_size: -; j_call: TRBJ1-1; v_call: TRBV30; d_call: -; cdr3_nt: TGTGCCTGGAGCACGGGAGTGAACACTGAAGCTTTCTTT; cdr3_aa: CAWSTGVNTEAFF
clone_size: -; j_call: TRBJ1-2; v_call: TRBV10-3; d_call: -; cdr3_nt: TGTGCCATCAGTGAGAACCACAGGGCTAACTATGGCTACACCTTC; cdr3_aa: CAISENHRANYGYTF
clone_size: -; j_call: TRBJ2-2; v_call: TRBV19; d_call: -; cdr3_nt: TGTGCCAGTAGTATAGTAGGAGACACCGGGGAGCTGTTTTTT; cdr3_aa: CASSIVGDTGELFF
clone_size: -; j_call: TRBJ2-7; v_call: TRBV2; d_call: -; cdr3_nt: TGTGCCAGCCGGCGGAGGGGGGAGGTCTACGAGCAGTACTTC; cdr3_aa: CASRRRGEVYEQYF
clone_size: -; j_call: TRBJ2-7; v_call: TRBV7-3; d_call: TRBD2; cdr3_nt: TGTGCCAGCAGCTTCTTCGGGGGGGCTATGAACGAGCAGTACTTC; cdr3_aa: CASSFFGGAMNEQYF
clone_size: -; j_call: TRBJ2-1; v_call: TRBV6-1; d_call: -; cdr3_nt: TGTGCCAGCACCCCTGCATACAATGAGCAGTTCTTC; cdr3_aa: CASTPAYNEQFF
clone_size: -; j_call: TRBJ2-3; v_call: TRBV4-1; d_call: -; cdr3_nt: TGCGCCAGCAGCCAAGGCCCGTCCTTGGGATCAGATACGCAGTATTTT; cdr3_aa: CASSQGPSLGSDTQYF
clone_size: -; j_call: TRBJ2-1; v_call: TRBV7-3; d_call: TRBD1; cdr3_nt: TGTGCCAGCAGCTCGCAGACAGGGGCCAATGAGCAGTTCTTC; cdr3_aa: CASSSQTGANEQFF
clone_size: once; j_call: TRBJ1-4; v_call: TRBV28; d_call: TRBD1; cdr3_nt: TGTGCCAGCAGCCCTGGGACAGGGGCTTTTTTAGAACTGTTTTTT; cdr3_aa: CASSPGTGAFLELFF
clone_size: -; j_call: TRBJ2-7; v_call: TRBV28; d_call: -; cdr3_nt: TGTGCCAGCAGCGAAGAGGACGGAGGACTCTACGAGCAGTACTTC; cdr3_aa: CASSEEDGGLYEQYF
clone_size: -; j_call: TRBJ2-7; v_call: TRBV6-5; d_call: TRBD2; cdr3_nt: TGTGCCAGCAGTTACTCCCTAGCGGCAACCTACGAGCAGTACTTC; cdr3_aa: CASSYSLAATYEQYF
clone_size: -; j_call: TRBJ1-5; v_call: TRBV2; d_call: -; cdr3_nt: TGTGCCAGCAGTACCGGGAAGGTCAAGCCCCAGCATTTT; cdr3_aa: CASSTGKVKPQHF
clone_size: once; j_call: TRBJ1-2; v_call: TRBV6-5; d_call: TRBD1; cdr3_nt: TGTGCCAGCAGTGGAGACAGGGGCGGCTACACCTTC; cdr3_aa: CASSGDRGGYTF
clone_size: once; j_call: TRBJ1-2; v_call: TRBV19; d_call: -; cdr3_nt: TGTGCCAGTAGCTCCCTGGGACTTCGCCCTGCCGAATCCGGCCGAGTCTATGGCTACACCTTC; cdr3_aa: CASSSLGLRPAESGRVYGYTF
clone_size: -; j_call: TRBJ2-2; v_call: TRBV4-2; d_call: TRBD2; cdr3_nt: TGTGCCAGCAGCCAAGATGCGCGGGGGGGCCCCGGGGAGCTGTTTTTT; cdr3_aa: CASSQDARGGPGELFF
clone_size: few; j_call: TRBJ1-6; v_call: TRBV10-3; d_call: TRBD1; cdr3_nt: TGTGCCATCAGTGACGGTATTGCAGGGGGATATTCACCCCTCCACTTT; cdr3_aa: CAISDGIAGGYSPLHF
clone_size: -; j_call: TRBJ2-3; v_call: TRBV9; d_call: -; cdr3_nt: TGTGCCAGCAGCGATAGTCAGCCAGATACGCAGTATTTT; cdr3_aa: CASSDSQPDTQYF
clone_size: -; j_call: TRBJ2-4; v_call: TRBV9; d_call: TRBD2; cdr3_nt: TGTGCCAGCAGCGTGACGAGCGGGGTAGGCAAAAACATTCAGTACTTC; cdr3_aa: CASSVTSGVGKNIQYF
clone_size: -; j_call: TRBJ1-5; v_call: TRBV6-5; d_call: -; cdr3_nt: TGTGCCAGCAGCTTTGACTACAGAGATCAGCCCCAGCATTTT; cdr3_aa: CASSFDYRDQPQHF
clone_size: -; j_call: TRBJ2-3; v_call: TRBV5-1; d_call: TRBD2; cdr3_nt: TGCGCCAGCAGCGAACTAGCGGGGACCACAGATACGCAGTATTTT; cdr3_aa: CASSELAGTTDTQYF
clone_size: -; j_call: TRBJ2-7; v_call: TRBV5-1; d_call: -; cdr3_nt: TGCGCCAGCAGCCCTCGGACAGAAGCCTACGAGCAGTACTTC; cdr3_aa: CASSPRTEAYEQYF
clone_size: -; j_call: TRBJ2-1; v_call: TRBV10-3; d_call: TRBD2; cdr3_nt: TGTGCCATCAGTGATAGCGGGGGGACCCCAAATGAGCAGTTCTTC; cdr3_aa: CAISDSGGTPNEQFF
clone_size: -; j_call: TRBJ2-5; v_call: TRBV7-7; d_call: -; cdr3_nt: TGTGCCAGCAGCTTAAGATTCGGTCAGCTGGAGACCCAGTACTTC; cdr3_aa: CASSLRFGQLETQYF
clone_size: -; j_call: TRBJ1-4; v_call: TRBV5-1; d_call: -; cdr3_nt: TGCGCCAGCGGCTACAGAAAAACTGTTTTT; cdr3_aa: CASGYRKTVF
clone_size: -; j_call: TRBJ1-4; v_call: TRBV11-3; d_call: TRBD1; cdr3_nt: TGTGCCAGCAGCTTAGAAGGGACAGACAATGAAAAACTGTTTTTT; cdr3_aa: CASSLEGTDNEKLFF
clone_size: -; j_call: TRBJ2-7; v_call: TRBV27; d_call: -; cdr3_nt: TGTGCCAGCAGTTTATCCGTTCCCCACGAGCAGTACTTC; cdr3_aa: CASSLSVPHEQYF
clone_size: once; j_call: TRBJ1-4; v_call: TRBV7-2; d_call: TRBD1; cdr3_nt: TGTGCCAGCACGACAGGGCCTACTAATGAAAAACTGTTTTTT; cdr3_aa: CASTTGPTNEKLFF
clone_size: -; j_call: TRBJ1-5; v_call: TRBV18; d_call: -; cdr3_nt: TGTGCCAGCTCACCATCTGGACAATTGAGCAATCAGCCCCAGCATTTT; cdr3_aa: CASSPSGQLSNQPQHF
clone_size: -; j_call: TRBJ1-1; v_call: TRBV11-2; d_call: -; cdr3_nt: TGTGCCAGCAGCTTAGACAGGGGCGGTGAAGCTTTCTTT; cdr3_aa: CASSLDRGGEAFF
clone_size: -; j_call: TRBJ1-2; v_call: TRBV27; d_call: -; cdr3_nt: TGTGCCAGCAGTTTAAAGGGAGGAGGAGCCAACTATGGCTACACCTTC; cdr3_aa: CASSLKGGGANYGYTF
clone_size: -; j_call: TRBJ2-2; v_call: TRBV7-2; d_call: -; cdr3_nt: TGTGCCAGCAGCCCCAGACAGGCAGGACCCGGGGAGCTGTTTTTT; cdr3_aa: CASSPRQAGPGELFF
clone_size: -; j_call: TRBJ2-7; v_call: TRBV5-1; d_call: -; cdr3_nt: TGCGCCAGCAGCCCCCACCTTCCCGGGCGGGAGCAGTACTTC; cdr3_aa: CASSPHLPGREQYF
clone_size: once; j_call: TRBJ2-2; v_call: TRBV7-2; d_call: -; cdr3_nt: TGTGCCTTCCGTGGGGGTGGACACCGGGAGCTGTTTTTT; cdr3_aa: CAFRGGGHRELFF
clone_size: -; j_call: TRBJ2-1; v_call: TRBV2; d_call: TRBD2; cdr3_nt: TGTGCCAGCAGTGAAGTAAGCGGGGGATACAATGAGCAGTTCTTC; cdr3_aa: CASSEVSGGYNEQFF
clone_size: -; j_call: TRBJ2-2; v_call: TRBV6-1; d_call: -; cdr3_nt: TGTGCCAGCACCAAAGGGGGCACCGGGGAGCTGTTTTTT; cdr3_aa: CASTKGGTGELFF
clone_size: -; j_call: TRBJ1-1; v_call: TRBV10-3; d_call: -; cdr3_nt: TGTGCCATCAGTGCGACCAAGAAAAAGAGCACTGAAGCTTTCTTT; cdr3_aa: CAISATKKKSTEAFF
clone_size: -; j_call: TRBJ1-5; v_call: TRBV28; d_call: TRBD1; cdr3_nt: TGTGCCAGCAGTTTTGTTTCAGGGGGGGGTTGGCAGCCCCAGCATTTT; cdr3_aa: CASSFVSGGGWQPQHF